This T cell receptor beta chain was recorded in a study of T cells in localized non-small cell lung cancer. Clones were read by immunoSEQ multiplex PCR, and TCRdb kept only the in-frame ones, dropping some. The sample has around 35,000 clones, 80% to 95% seen once. V was cut by 4 bases and J by 4 bases, with 11 bases left in between. Germline V CDR1 and CDR2: MNHEY, SMNVEV (reference sequence). The CDR3 loop spans 15 amino acids. Study outcomes and limitations: Clonality peaked in uninvolved adjacent lung rather than tumor. As only one tumor region underwent sequencing, heterogeneity remains possible. Higher T cell density in the blood was associated with longer overall survival, whereas higher adjacent-lung clonality associated with shorter survival. Of the top 100 tumor clones, median roughly 60 were in adjacent lung, 25 to 35 among its top 100.

About this clone itself: Its target is not known.

The sample consisted of peripheral blood mononuclear cells, taken before any cancer treatment. The sequence was obtained from an older female donor with stage II lung adenocarcinoma. V gene TRBV27 combines with J gene TRBJ2-6; D call uncertain. The chain's CDR3 is CASSSHSPGANVLTF. The CDR3 DNA reads TGTGCCAGCAGTTCACACTCCCCCGGGGCCAACGTCCTGACTTTC.